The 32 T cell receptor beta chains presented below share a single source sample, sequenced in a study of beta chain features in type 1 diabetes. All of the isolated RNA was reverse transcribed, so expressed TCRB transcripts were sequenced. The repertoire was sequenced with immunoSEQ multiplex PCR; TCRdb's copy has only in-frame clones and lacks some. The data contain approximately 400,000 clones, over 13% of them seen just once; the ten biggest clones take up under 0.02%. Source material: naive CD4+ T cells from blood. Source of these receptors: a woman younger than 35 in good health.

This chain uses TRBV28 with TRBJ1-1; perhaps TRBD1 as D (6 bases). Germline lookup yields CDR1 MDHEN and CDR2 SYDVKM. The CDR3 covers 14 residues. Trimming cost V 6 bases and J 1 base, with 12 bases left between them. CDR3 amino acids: CASRQQGPNTEAFF. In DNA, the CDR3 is TGTGCCAGCAGGCAACAGGGTCCGAACACTGAAGCTTTCTTT.

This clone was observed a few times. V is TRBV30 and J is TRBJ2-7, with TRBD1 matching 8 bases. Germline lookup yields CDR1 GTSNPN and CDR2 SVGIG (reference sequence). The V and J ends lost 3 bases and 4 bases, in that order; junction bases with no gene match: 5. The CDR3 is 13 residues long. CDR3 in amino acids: CAWRDRAVYEQYF. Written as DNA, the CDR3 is TGTGCCTGGAGGGACAGGGCGGTTTACGAGCAGTACTTC.

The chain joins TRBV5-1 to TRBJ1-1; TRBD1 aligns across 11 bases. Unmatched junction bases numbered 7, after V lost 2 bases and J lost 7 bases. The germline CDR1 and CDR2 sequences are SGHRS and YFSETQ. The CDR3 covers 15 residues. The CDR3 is CASSFGQGAIFEAFF. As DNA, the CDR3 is TGCGCCAGCAGCTTCGGACAGGGGGCGATTTTTGAAGCTTTCTTT.

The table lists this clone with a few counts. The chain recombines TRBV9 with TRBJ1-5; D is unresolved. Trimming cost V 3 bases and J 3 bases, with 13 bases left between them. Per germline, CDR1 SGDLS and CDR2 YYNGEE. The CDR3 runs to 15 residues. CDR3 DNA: TGTGCCAGCAGCGCGACCGGGGTGAACAATCAGCCCCAGCATTTT. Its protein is CASSATGVNNQPQHF.

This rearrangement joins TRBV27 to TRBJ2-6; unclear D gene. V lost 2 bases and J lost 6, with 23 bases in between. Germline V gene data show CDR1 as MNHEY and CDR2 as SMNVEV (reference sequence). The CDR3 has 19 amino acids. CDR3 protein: CASSLKPTPRGSEANVLTF. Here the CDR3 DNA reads TGTGCCAGCAGTTTAAAGCCTACCCCCCGAGGTTCGGAGGCCAACGTCCTGACTTTC.

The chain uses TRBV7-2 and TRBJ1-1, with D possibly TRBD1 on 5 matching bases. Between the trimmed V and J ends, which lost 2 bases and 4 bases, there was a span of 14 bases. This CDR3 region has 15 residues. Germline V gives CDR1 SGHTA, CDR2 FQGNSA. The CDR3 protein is CASSLWGDWGTEAFF. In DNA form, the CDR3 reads TGTGCCAGCAGCTTATGGGGGGATTGGGGCACTGAAGCTTTCTTT.

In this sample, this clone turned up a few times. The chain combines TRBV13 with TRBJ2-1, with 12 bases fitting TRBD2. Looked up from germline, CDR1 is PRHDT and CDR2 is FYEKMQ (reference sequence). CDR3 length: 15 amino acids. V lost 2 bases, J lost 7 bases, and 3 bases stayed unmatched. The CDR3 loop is CASSLRLAGVNEQFF. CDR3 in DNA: TGTGCCAGCAGCTTACGACTAGCGGGGGTAAATGAGCAGTTCTTC.

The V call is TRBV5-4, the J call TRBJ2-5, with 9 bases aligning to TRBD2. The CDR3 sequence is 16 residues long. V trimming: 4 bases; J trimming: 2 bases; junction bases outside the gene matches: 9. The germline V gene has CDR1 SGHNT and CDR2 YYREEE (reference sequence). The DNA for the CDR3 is TGTGCCAGCAGCGGGGGCGGTGCGGGAGGGCAAGAGACCCAGTACTTC. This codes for CASSGGGAGGQETQYF.

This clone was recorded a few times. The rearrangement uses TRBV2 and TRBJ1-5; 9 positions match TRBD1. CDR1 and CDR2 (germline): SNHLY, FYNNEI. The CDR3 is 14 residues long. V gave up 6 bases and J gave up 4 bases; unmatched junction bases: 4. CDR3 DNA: TGTGCCAGCAGGGAACAGGGGGCTAATCAGCCCCAGCATTTT. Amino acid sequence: CASREQGANQPQHF.

CDR3 sequence: CASSIGGLAGGYNEQFF. The CDR3 DNA reads TGTGCCAGCTCGATTGGGGGACTAGCGGGAGGGTACAATGAGCAGTTCTTC. This chain uses TRBV28 with TRBJ2-1, with 16 bases matching TRBD2. The CDR3 is 17 residues long. Per germline, CDR1 MDHEN and CDR2 SYDVKM. Trimming cost V 8 bases and J 4 bases; bases outside gene matches: 8.

CDR3 nucleotides: TGTGCCAGCAGGCAGACAGGGGCGAACACTGAAGCTTTCTTT. As protein: CASRQTGANTEAFF. The V and J genes are TRBV6-5 and TRBJ1-1, with 8 bases identical to TRBD1. Trimming cost V 6 bases and J 1 base; bases outside gene matches: 4. Germline CDR1 reads MNHEY; CDR2 reads SVGAGI. The CDR3 is 14 residues long.

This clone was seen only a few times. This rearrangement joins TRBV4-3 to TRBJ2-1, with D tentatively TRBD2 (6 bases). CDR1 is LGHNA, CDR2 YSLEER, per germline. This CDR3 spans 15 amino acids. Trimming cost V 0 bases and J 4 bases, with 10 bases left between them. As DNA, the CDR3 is TGCGCCAGCAGCCAAGATCTAGGACTATACAATGAGCAGTTCTTC. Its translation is CASSQDLGLYNEQFF.

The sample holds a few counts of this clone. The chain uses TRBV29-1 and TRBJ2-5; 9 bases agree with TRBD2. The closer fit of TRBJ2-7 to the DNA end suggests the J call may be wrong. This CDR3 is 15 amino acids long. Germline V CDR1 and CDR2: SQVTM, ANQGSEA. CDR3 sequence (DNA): TGCAGCGTTGACAGCGGGGGGCTGAGCTCCTACGAGCAGTACTTC. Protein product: CSVDSGGLSSYEQYF.

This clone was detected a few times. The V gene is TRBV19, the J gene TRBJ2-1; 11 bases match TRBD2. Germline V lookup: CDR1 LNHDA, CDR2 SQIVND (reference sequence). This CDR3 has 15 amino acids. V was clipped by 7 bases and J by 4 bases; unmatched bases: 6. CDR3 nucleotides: TGTGCCAGTACCCTAACTAGCGGGAGTTACAATGAGCAGTTCTTC. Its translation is CASTLTSGSYNEQFF.

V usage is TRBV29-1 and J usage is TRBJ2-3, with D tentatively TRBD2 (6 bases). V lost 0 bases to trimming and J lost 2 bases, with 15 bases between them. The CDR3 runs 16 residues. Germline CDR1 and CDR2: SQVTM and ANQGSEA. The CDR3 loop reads CSVEEGLAWLTDTQYF. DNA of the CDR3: TGCAGCGTTGAAGAGGGTCTAGCGTGGCTCACAGATACGCAGTATTTT.

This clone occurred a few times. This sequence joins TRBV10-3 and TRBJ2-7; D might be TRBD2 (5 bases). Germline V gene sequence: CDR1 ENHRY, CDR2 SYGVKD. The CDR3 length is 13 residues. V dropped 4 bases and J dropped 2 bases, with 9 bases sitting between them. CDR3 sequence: CAISGRDTYEQYF. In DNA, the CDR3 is TGTGCCATCAGTGGCCGGGATACCTACGAGCAGTACTTC.

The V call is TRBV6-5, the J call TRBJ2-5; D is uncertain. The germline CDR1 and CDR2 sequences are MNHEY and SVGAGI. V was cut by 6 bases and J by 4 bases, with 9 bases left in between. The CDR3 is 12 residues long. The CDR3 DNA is TGTGCCAGCAGCCTGACACGAGAGACCCAGTACTTC. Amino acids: CASSLTRETQYF.

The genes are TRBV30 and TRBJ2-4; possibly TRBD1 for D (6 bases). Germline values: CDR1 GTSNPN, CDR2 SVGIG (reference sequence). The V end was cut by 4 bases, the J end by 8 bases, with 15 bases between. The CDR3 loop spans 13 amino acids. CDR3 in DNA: TGTGCCTGGATGGTCCAGGGGATTTACATTCAGTACTTC. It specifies CAWMVQGIYIQYF.

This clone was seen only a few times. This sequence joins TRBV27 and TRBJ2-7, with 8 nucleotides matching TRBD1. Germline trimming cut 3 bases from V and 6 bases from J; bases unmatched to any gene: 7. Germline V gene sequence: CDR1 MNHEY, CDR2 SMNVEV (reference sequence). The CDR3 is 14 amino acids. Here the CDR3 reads CASSFRDRRSEQYF. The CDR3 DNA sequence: TGTGCCAGCAGTTTCCGGGACAGGCGGTCCGAGCAGTACTTC.

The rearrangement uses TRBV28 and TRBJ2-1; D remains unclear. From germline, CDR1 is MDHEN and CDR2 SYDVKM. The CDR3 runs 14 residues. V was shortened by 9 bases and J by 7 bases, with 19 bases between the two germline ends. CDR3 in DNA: TGTGCCAGTCTCTCCCTGGCCCGCCCGAATGAGCAGTTCTTC. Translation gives CASLSLARPNEQFF.

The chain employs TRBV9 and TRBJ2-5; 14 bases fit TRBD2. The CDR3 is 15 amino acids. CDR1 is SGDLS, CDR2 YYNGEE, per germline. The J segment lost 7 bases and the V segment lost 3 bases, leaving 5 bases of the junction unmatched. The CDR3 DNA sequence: TGTGCCAGCAGCGGGGGACTAGCGGGAGATGCGACCCAGTACTTC. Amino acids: CASSGGLAGDATQYF.

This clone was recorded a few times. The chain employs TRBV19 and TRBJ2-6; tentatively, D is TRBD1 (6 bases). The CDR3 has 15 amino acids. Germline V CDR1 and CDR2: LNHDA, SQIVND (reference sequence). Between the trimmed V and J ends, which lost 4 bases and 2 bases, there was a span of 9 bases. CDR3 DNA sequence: TGTGCCAGTAGTAAGGACAGACCTGGGGCCAACGTCCTGACTTTC. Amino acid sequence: CASSKDRPGANVLTF.

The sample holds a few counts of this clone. CDR3 loop: CASSDPGQGFIQYF. In nucleotides, the CDR3 is TGTGCCAGCAGTGATCCCGGACAGGGTTTCATTCAGTACTTC. This chain joins TRBV25-1 and TRBJ2-4; 8 bases are a match to TRBD1. The trim removed 3 bases at V and 9 bases at J, leaving 7 bases unmatched. The germline gives CDR1 MGHDK, CDR2 SYGVNS. This CDR3 is 14 amino acids long. The variable domain in full, with the rest retrieved from reference TRBV25-1 and TRBJ2-4, is EADIYQTPRYLVIGTGKKITLECSQTMGHDKMYWYQQDPGMELHLIHYSYGVNSTEKGDLSSESTVSRIRTEHFPLTLESARPSHTSQYLCASSDPGQGFIQYFGAGTRLSVL.

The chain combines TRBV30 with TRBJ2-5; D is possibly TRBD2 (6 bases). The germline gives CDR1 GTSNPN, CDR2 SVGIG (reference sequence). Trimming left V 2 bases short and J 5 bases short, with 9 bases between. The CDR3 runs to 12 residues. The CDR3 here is CAWSPAGETQYF. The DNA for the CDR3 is TGTGCCTGGAGTCCCGCGGGGGAGACCCAGTACTTC.

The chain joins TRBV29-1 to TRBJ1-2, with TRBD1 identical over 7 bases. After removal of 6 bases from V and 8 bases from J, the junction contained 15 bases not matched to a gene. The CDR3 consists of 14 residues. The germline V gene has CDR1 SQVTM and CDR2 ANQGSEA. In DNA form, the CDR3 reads TGCAGCGTCATAACCGGGACAGAATTTGAAGGCTACACCTTC. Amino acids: CSVITGTEFEGYTF.

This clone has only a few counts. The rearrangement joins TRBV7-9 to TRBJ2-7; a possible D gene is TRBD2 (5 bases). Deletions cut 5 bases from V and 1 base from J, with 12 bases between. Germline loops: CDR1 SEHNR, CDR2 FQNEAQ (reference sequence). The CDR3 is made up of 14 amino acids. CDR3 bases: TGTGCCAGCAGCACAGAGGGTGGGTCCTACGAGCAGTACTTC. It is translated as CASSTEGGSYEQYF.

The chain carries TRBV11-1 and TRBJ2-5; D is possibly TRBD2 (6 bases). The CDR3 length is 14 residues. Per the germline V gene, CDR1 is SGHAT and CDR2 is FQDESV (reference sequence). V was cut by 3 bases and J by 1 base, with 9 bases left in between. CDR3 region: CASSLGLTQETQYF. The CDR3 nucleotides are TGTGCCAGCAGCTTGGGACTCACCCAAGAGACCCAGTACTTC.

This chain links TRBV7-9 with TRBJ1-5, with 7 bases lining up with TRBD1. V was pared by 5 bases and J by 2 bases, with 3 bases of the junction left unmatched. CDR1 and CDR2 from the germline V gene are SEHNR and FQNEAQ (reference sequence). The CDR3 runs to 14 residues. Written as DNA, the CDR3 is TGTGCCAGCAGCCAACAGGGGCGCAATCAGCCCCAGCATTTT. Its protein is CASSQQGRNQPQHF.

The CDR3 DNA reads as TGTGCCACCAGCACTCTTCAGGGGGGTTCCTACAATGAGCAGTTCTTC. This sequence encodes CATSTLQGGSYNEQFF. This chain connects TRBV15 to TRBJ2-1, with D possibly being TRBD1 (7 bases). V lost 4 bases, J lost 1 base, and 14 bases lay in between. The CDR3 covers 16 residues. Germline CDR1 and CDR2: LNHNV and YYDKDF (reference sequence).

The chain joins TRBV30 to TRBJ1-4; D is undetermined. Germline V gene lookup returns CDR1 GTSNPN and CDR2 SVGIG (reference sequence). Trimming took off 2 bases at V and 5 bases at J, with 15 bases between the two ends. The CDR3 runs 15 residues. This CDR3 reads CAWSFHRGYNEKLFF. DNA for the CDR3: TGTGCCTGGAGTTTTCATCGGGGATACAATGAAAAACTGTTTTTT.

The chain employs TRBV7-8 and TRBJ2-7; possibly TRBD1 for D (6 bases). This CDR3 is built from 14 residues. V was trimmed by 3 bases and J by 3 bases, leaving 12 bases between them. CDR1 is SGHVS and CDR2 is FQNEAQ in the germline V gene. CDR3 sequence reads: CASSFGTQNYEQYF. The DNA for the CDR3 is TGTGCCAGCAGCTTCGGGACACAGAACTACGAGCAGTACTTC.

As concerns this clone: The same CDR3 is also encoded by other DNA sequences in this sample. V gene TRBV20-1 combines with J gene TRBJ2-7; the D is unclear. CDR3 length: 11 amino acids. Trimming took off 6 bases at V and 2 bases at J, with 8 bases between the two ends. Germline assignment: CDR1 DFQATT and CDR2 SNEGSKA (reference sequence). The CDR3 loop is CSARGPYEQYF. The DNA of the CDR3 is TGCAGTGCCCGAGGCCCCTACGAGCAGTACTTC.